Listed here are 28 T cell receptor beta chains from one sample, sequenced in a study of PD-1 blockade in classical Hodgkin lymphoma. Indicated time point: cycle 4 day 1 (C4D1), after about 6 weeks of nivolumab. Each and every patient relapsed after autologous stem cell transplantation, and patients got differing brentuximab vedotin exposure. Thawed PBMCs yielded CD4+ T cells through magnetic negative selection. Sequenced by immunoSEQ multiplex PCR; TCRdb stores in-frame clones only, minus some. The table shows almost 30,000 clones, with roughly 80% occurring only once. Here the sequenced sample was CD4+ T cells from blood, taken before the fourth cycle of nivolumab. The receptor source for this set is a human donor with classical Hodgkin lymphoma.

In its sample, this clone was seen once. J is TRBJ2-1 and V is TRBV5-1; a possible D gene is TRBD2 (5 bases). V was clipped by 2 bases and J by 4 bases, with 13 bases between them. CDR3 length: 15 residues. CDR1 is SGHRS, CDR2 YFSETQ, per germline. In DNA form, the CDR3 reads TGCGCCAGCAGCTTTAGCGTCCGGGAATACAATGAGCAGTTCTTC. Translating it yields CASSFSVREYNEQFF. Looking up the rest from reference TRBV5-1 and TRBJ2-1 gives the full variable domain: KAGVTQTPRYLIKTRGQQVTLSCSPISGHRSVSWYQQTPGQGLQFLFEYFSETQRNKGNFPGRFSGRQFSNSRSEMNVSTLELGDSALYLCASSFSVREYNEQFFGPGTRLTVL.

The chain uses TRBV18 and TRBJ2-1, with D possibly matching TRBD2 (6 bases). Germline V gene lookup returns CDR1 KGHSH and CDR2 LQKENI. The CDR3 length is 15 residues. V was trimmed by 2 bases and J by 5 bases, leaving 13 bases between them. CDR3 sequence: CASSPGGDFDNEQFF. The CDR3 DNA reads TGTGCCAGCTCACCAGGCGGGGATTTCGACAATGAGCAGTTCTTC.

The chain combines TRBV30 with TRBJ1-1; TRBD1 matches at 8 bases. CDR1 and CDR2 from the germline V gene are GTSNPN and SVGIG (reference sequence). This CDR3 is built from 14 residues. J gave up 5 bases and V 5 bases, and 10 bases lay outside the gene matches. In DNA, the CDR3 is TGTGCCTGGTACTCCGGGACAGGAGATACTGAAGCTTTCTTT. As protein: CAWYSGTGDTEAFF.

The chain employs TRBV27 and TRBJ2-7; TRBD1 aligns across 10 bases. Germline values: CDR1 MNHEY, CDR2 SMNVEV (reference sequence). V shed 5 bases and J 2 bases; nucleotides not matched to a gene: 6. The CDR3 totals 15 residues. The CDR3 DNA is TGTGCCAGCAGTGACAGGGGGCGACCCCCCTACGAGCAGTACTTC. This encodes CASSDRGRPPYEQYF.

The chain carries TRBV6-5 and TRBJ1-4; 8 positions agree with TRBD1. This CDR3 is 14 amino acids long. Germline-derived CDR1 and CDR2 are MNHEY and SVGAGI. The V gene end was trimmed by 7 bases and the J gene end by 5 bases; junction bases not matched to a gene: 6. The CDR3 DNA is TGTGCCAGCACCCTAACAGGGGGGAATGAAAAACTGTTTTTT. Amino acids: CASTLTGGNEKLFF.

About this clone itself: The same CDR3 is also encoded by other DNA sequences in this sample. The V call is TRBV7-9, the J call TRBJ2-3; 11 bases agree with TRBD2. V lost 5 bases, J lost 3 bases, and 1 base stayed unmatched. The CDR3 is made up of 14 amino acids. Germline V CDR1 and CDR2: SEHNR, FQNEAQ (reference sequence). The CDR3 region is CASSPSGGTDTQYF. The CDR3 region has the DNA TGTGCCAGCAGCCCTAGCGGGGGGACAGATACGCAGTATTTT.

The chain uses TRBV5-6 and TRBJ2-1; D is perhaps TRBD2 (5 bases). V lost 6 bases, J lost 8 bases, and 9 bases lay in between. The CDR3 is 11 amino acids. CDR1 and CDR2 (germline): SGHDT, YYEEEE. DNA for the CDR3: TGTGCCAGCACCCTGAGGGATGAGCAGTTCTTC. This codes for CASTLRDEQFF.

The chain employs TRBV5-1 and TRBJ2-5, with 7 bases matching TRBD1. The CDR3 runs 15 residues. With 0 bases clipped from V and 4 bases from J, the junction kept 6 bases outside the gene matches. Per the germline V gene, CDR1 is SGHRS and CDR2 is YFSETQ. CDR3 amino acids: CASSLAPGTVETQYF. CDR3 sequence (DNA): TGCGCCAGCAGCTTGGCCCCCGGGACAGTAGAGACCCAGTACTTC.

The genes are TRBV5-1 and TRBJ1-1, with D perhaps matching TRBD1 (5 bases). With 2 bases removed from V and 0 bases from J, the gap between germline ends came to 8 bases. The length of the CDR3 is 14 residues. CDR1 SGHRS and CDR2 YFSETQ come from the germline V gene. CDR3 protein: CASSLGVMNTEAFF. In DNA, the CDR3 is TGCGCCAGCAGCTTAGGGGTCATGAACACTGAAGCTTTCTTT.

The chain employs TRBV19 and TRBJ1-1; 9 nucleotides align to TRBD1. This CDR3 has 16 residues. With 8 bases clipped from V and 0 bases from J, the junction kept 10 bases outside the gene matches. CDR1 LNHDA and CDR2 SQIVND come from the germline V gene (reference sequence). CDR3 region: CASPPGQGYMNTEAFF. In DNA, the CDR3 is TGTGCCAGTCCCCCGGGACAGGGTTATATGAACACTGAAGCTTTCTTT.

V gene TRBV5-1 combines with J gene TRBJ1-6, with 9 bases that match TRBD1. Germline V CDR1 and CDR2: SGHRS, YFSETQ. The CDR3 covers 14 residues. The trim removed 5 bases at V and 7 bases at J, leaving 4 bases unmatched. The chain's CDR3 is CASRPGQGNSPLHF. DNA for the CDR3: TGCGCCAGCAGACCGGGACAGGGAAATTCACCCCTCCACTTT.

The genes are TRBV5-1 and TRBJ2-5; the D gene could be TRBD1 or TRBD2 (7 bases each). V was cut by 0 bases and J by 4 bases, with 13 bases left in between. Per the germline V gene, CDR1 is SGHRS and CDR2 is YFSETQ. This CDR3 has 15 residues. CDR3 in amino acids: CASSLAGGAGETQYF. In DNA, the CDR3 is TGCGCCAGCAGCTTGGCAGGGGGGGCCGGAGAGACCCAGTACTTC.

This chain connects TRBV29-1 to TRBJ2-7; D remains unclear. Germline CDR1 is SQVTM and CDR2 is ANQGSEA. This CDR3 has 11 amino acids. V lost 6 bases, J lost 2 bases, and 8 bases lay in between. The CDR3 spells CSVRNAYEQYF. The CDR3 DNA reads TGCAGCGTCAGGAATGCCTACGAGCAGTACTTC.

This clone came up a few times. The chain links TRBV5-1 to TRBJ1-6; weak D call: TRBD1 (6 bases). CDR3 length: 15 residues. Per the germline V gene, CDR1 is SGHRS and CDR2 is YFSETQ. Trimming removed 5 bases at V and 4 bases at J, with 13 bases between. CDR3 nucleotides: TGCGCCAGCAGGACGGGGGCGAGATATAATTCACCCCTCCACTTT. It specifies CASRTGARYNSPLHF.

The chain uses TRBV6-6 and TRBJ2-7, with 7 bases lining up with TRBD1. After removal of 4 bases from V and 6 bases from J, the junction contained 12 bases not matched to a gene. The germline gives CDR1 MNHNY, CDR2 SVGAGI (reference sequence). The CDR3 length is 15 residues. CDR3 amino acids: CASSSTGAGKGEQYF. The CDR3 nucleotides are TGTGCCAGCAGTTCCACAGGGGCCGGAAAGGGCGAGCAGTACTTC.

CDR3 nucleotide sequence: TGTGCCAGCAGTGTGTCGGACAGAAACTATGGCTACACCTTC. Amino acids: CASSVSDRNYGYTF. J is TRBJ1-2 and V is TRBV6-1; D is possibly TRBD1 (6 bases). This CDR3 is built from 14 residues. V lost 4 bases, J lost 2 bases, and 11 bases lay in between. CDR1 MNHNS and CDR2 SASEGT come from the germline V gene.

Turning to this clone: The same CDR3 arises from other DNA sequences in this sample as well. CDR3 sequence: CASSLGQGQETQYF. CDR3 nucleotide sequence: TGCGCCAGCAGCCTTGGACAGGGCCAAGAGACCCAGTACTTC. The rearrangement links TRBV5-1 to TRBJ2-5, with 8 bases fitting TRBD1. The junction had 3 bases not matched to a gene; V was cut back by 4 bases and J by 1 base. The germline gives CDR1 SGHRS, CDR2 YFSETQ. The CDR3 loop spans 14 amino acids.

The V call is TRBV28, the J call TRBJ2-6, with TRBD1 matching over 7 bases. The CDR3 loop spans 18 amino acids. The germline CDR1 and CDR2 sequences are MDHEN and SYDVKM. Trimming cost V 1 base and J 2 bases; bases outside gene matches: 8. CDR3 sequence reads: CASSLLRQGTPGANVLTF. The CDR3 coding sequence is TGTGCCAGCAGTTTATTGAGACAGGGTACTCCTGGGGCCAACGTCCTGACTTTC.

The V gene is TRBV7-4, the J gene TRBJ1-5; D is undetermined. CDR3 length: 14 amino acids. The germline gives CDR1 SGHVT, CDR2 SQSDAQ. Trimming took off 2 bases at V and 4 bases at J, with 9 bases between the two ends. This chain's CDR3 is CASSLRGANQPQHF. The CDR3 bases are TGTGCCAGCAGCTTACGAGGTGCAAATCAGCCCCAGCATTTT.

This clone occurred once. The rearrangement links TRBV7-9 to TRBJ1-1; D not certain. Trimming took off 1 base at V and 2 bases at J, with 11 bases between the two ends. Looked up from germline, CDR1 is SEHNR and CDR2 is FQNEAQ (reference sequence). The CDR3 is made up of 15 amino acids. CDR3 DNA: TGTGCCAGCAGCTTAGTCCTCGGACTAAACACTGAAGCTTTCTTT. Translated, it gives CASSLVLGLNTEAFF.

V usage is TRBV14 and J usage is TRBJ2-7, with D unclear. The CDR3 contains 11 residues. Germline V gives CDR1 SGHDN, CDR2 FVKESK. Trimming stripped 4 bases from V and 7 bases from J, with 8 bases between. CDR3 region: CASSLLGEQYF. Written as DNA, the CDR3 is TGTGCCAGCAGCCTCCTGGGGGAGCAGTACTTC.

CDR3 in amino acids: CASSWDRGSYEQYF. CDR3 in DNA: TGTGCCAGCAGCTGGGACAGGGGCTCCTACGAGCAGTACTTC. The chain carries TRBV5-4 and TRBJ2-7; 10 positions match TRBD1. The CDR3 runs 14 residues. Per germline, CDR1 SGHNT and CDR2 YYREEE (reference sequence). The V gene end was trimmed by 3 bases and the J gene end by 0 bases; junction bases not matched to a gene: 0.

The chain employs TRBV5-1 and TRBJ2-5; maybe TRBD2 (5 bases). V gave up 4 bases and J gave up 7 bases, with 11 bases separating them. There are 12 residues in the CDR3. In germline, CDR1 is SGHRS, CDR2 YFSETQ. DNA for the CDR3: TGCGCCAGCAGCCCTTTCGAGGGGACCCAGTACTTC. Protein: CASSPFEGTQYF.

The V gene is TRBV27, the J gene TRBJ2-3; TRBD2 agrees at 9 bases. The CDR3 length is 16 residues. The trim removed 7 bases at V and 2 bases at J, leaving 10 bases unmatched. CDR1 is MNHEY, CDR2 SMNVEV, per germline (reference sequence). This CDR3 is CASTKVAGAYTDTQYF. CDR3 DNA: TGTGCCAGCACTAAGGTAGCGGGGGCCTACACAGATACGCAGTATTTT.

The chain joins TRBV7-8 to TRBJ2-3; no firm D call. The germline CDR1 and CDR2 sequences are SGHVS and FQNEAQ. The V end lost 3 bases, the J end lost 5 bases, and 15 bases lay between the germline ends. The CDR3 length is 15 residues. In DNA, the CDR3 is TGTGCCAGCAGCTTTTGGCTGGAAACATTAGATACGCAGTATTTT. This sequence encodes CASSFWLETLDTQYF.

The rearrangement links TRBV30 to TRBJ1-2, with 8 bases fitting TRBD1. In germline, CDR1 is GTSNPN, CDR2 SVGIG (reference sequence). V shed 1 base, J shed 5 bases, and the junction held 9 bases outside the gene matches. The CDR3 spans 15 residues. The CDR3, as DNA: TGTGCCTGGAGTGGGGACAGGACTTCCCGGTATGGCTACACCTTC. This encodes CAWSGDRTSRYGYTF.

Comment on this clone: This specimen includes other DNA sequences encoding the same CDR3. V gene TRBV7-9 combines with J gene TRBJ1-6; D gene unclear. Germline assignment: CDR1 SEHNR and CDR2 FQNEAQ (reference sequence). This CDR3 has 12 amino acids. Trimming left V 0 bases short and J 9 bases short, with 3 bases between. The CDR3 nucleotides read TGTGCCAGCAGCTTAGCTGGTTCACCCCTCCACTTT. This sequence encodes CASSLAGSPLHF.

This clone has just one count. The rearrangement links TRBV5-1 to TRBJ1-1; D perhaps matches TRBD1 (5 bases). Trimming took off 7 bases at V and 0 bases at J, with 10 bases between the two ends. Germline CDR1 is SGHRS and CDR2 is YFSETQ. The CDR3 has 13 residues. The CDR3 loop is CASQRGLNTEAFF. DNA for the CDR3: TGCGCCAGCCAGAGGGGTCTGAACACTGAAGCTTTCTTT.